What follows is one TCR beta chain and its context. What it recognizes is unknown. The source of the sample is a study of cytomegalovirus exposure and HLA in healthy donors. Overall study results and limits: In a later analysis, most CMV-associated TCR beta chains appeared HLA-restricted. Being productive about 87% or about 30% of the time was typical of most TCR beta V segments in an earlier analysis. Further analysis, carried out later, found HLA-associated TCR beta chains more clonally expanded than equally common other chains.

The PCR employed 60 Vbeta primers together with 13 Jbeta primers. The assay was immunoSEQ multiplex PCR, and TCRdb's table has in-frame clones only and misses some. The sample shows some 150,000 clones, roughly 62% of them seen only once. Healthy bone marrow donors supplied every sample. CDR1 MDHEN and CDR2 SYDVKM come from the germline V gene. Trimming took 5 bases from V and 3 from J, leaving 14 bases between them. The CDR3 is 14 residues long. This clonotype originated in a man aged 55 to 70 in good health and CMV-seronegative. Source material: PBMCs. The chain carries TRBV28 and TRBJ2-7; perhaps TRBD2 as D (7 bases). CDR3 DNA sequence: TGTGCCAGCAGTCTAGGGGGGGAGGACTACGAGCAGTACTTC. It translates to CASSLGGEDYEQYF.